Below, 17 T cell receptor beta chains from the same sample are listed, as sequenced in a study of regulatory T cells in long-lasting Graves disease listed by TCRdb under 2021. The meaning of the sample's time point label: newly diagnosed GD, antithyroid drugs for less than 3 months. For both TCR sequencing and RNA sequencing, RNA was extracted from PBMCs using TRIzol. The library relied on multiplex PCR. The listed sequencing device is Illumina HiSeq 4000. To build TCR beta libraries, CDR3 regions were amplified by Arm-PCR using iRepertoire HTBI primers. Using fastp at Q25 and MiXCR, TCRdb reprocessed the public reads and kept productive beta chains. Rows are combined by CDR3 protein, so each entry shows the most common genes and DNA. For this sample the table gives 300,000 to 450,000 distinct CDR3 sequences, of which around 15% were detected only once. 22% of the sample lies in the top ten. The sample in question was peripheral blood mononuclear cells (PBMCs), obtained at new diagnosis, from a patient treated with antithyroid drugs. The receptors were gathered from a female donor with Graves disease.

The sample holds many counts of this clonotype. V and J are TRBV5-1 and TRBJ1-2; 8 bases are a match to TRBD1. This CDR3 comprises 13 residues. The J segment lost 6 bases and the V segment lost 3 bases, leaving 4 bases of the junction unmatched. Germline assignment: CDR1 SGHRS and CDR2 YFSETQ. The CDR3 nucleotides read TGCGCCAGCAGCTCCGGACAGGGTCATGGCTACACCTTC. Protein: CASSSGQGHGYTF.

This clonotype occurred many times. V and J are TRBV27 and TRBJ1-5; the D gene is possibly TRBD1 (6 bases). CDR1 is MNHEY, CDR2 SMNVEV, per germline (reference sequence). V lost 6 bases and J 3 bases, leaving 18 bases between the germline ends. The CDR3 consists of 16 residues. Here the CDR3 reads CASSAISGDPNQPQHF. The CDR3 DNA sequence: TGTGCCAGCAGCGCCATATCAGGGGACCCCAATCAGCCCCAGCATTTT.

CDR3 bases: TGCAGTGCTAGAGTAGAACAGGGTCATGGCTACACCTTC. This gives the protein CSARVEQGHGYTF. The chain links TRBV20-1 to TRBJ1-2, with D tentatively TRBD1 (6 bases). Trimming took 1 base from V and 6 from J, leaving 12 bases between them. This CDR3 contains 13 residues. CDR1 is DFQATT, CDR2 SNEGSKA, per germline (reference sequence).

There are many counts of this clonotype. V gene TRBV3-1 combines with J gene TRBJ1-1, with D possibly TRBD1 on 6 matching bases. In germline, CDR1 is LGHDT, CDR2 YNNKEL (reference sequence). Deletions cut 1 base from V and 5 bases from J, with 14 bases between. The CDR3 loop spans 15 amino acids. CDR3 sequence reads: CASSQGGARNTEAFF. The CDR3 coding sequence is TGTGCCAGCAGCCAAGGGGGGGCACGAAATACTGAAGCTTTCTTT.

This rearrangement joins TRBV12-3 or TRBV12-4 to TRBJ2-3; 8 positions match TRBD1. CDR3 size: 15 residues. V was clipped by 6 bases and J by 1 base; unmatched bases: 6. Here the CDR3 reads CASREQGGGTDTQYF. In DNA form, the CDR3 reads TGTGCCAGCAGAGAACAGGGGGGAGGCACAGATACGCAGTATTTT.

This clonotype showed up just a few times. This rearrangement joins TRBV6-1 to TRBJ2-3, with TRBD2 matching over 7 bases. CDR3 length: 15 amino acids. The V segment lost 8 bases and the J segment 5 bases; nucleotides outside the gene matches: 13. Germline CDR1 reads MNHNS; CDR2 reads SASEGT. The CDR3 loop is CASGDVGGSRDTQYF. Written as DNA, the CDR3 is TGTGCCAGCGGGGATGTGGGCGGGAGTCGAGATACGCAGTATTTT.

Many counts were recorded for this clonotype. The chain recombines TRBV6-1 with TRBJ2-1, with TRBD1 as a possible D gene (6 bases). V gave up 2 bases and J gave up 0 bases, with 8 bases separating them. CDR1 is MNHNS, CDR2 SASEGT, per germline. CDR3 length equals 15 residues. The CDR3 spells CASSEWGPSYNEQFF. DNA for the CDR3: TGTGCCAGCAGTGAATGGGGGCCCTCCTACAATGAGCAGTTCTTC.

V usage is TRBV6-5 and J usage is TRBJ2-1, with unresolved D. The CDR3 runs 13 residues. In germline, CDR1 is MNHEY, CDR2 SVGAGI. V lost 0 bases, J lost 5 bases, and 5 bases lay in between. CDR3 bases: TGTGCCAGCAGTTACTCGGATGACAATGAGCAGTTCTTC. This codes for CASSYSDDNEQFF.

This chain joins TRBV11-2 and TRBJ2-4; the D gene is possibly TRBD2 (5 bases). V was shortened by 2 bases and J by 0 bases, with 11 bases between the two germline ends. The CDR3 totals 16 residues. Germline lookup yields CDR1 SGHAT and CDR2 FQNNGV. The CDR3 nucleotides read TGTGCCAGCAGCTTAATCCGGGAAGGAGCCAAAAACATTCAGTACTTC. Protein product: CASSLIREGAKNIQYF.

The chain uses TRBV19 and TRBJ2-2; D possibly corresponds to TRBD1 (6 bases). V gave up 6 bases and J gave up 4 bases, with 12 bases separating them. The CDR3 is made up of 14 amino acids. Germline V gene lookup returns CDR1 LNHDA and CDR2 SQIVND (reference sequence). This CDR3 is CASSPGHLTGELFF. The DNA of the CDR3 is TGTGCCAGTAGCCCGGGACACCTCACCGGGGAGCTGTTTTTT. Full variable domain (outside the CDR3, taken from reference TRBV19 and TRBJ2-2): DGGITQSPKYLFRKEGQNVTLSCEQNLNHDAMYWYRQDPGQGLRLIYYSQIVNDFQKGDIAEGYSVSREKKESFPLTVTSAQKNPTAFYLCASSPGHLTGELFFGEGSRLTVL.

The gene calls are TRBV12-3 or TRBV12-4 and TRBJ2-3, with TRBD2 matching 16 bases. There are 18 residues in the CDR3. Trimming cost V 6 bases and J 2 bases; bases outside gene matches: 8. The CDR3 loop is CASSPGLAGGRNTDTQYF. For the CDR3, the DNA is TGTGCCAGCAGCCCGGGACTAGCGGGGGGGCGGAACACAGATACGCAGTATTTT.

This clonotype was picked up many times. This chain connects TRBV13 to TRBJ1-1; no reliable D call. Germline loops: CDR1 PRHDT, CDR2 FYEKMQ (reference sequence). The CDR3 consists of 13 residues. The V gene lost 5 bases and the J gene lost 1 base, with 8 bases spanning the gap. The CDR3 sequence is CASSPSSNTEAFF. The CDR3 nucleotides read TGTGCCAGCAGCCCCTCCTCGAACACTGAAGCTTTCTTT.

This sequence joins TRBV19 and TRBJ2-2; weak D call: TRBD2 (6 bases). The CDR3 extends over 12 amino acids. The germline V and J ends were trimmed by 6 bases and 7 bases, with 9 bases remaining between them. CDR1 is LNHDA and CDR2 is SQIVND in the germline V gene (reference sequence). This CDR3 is CASRAGHGELFF. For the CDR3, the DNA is TGTGCCAGTAGAGCGGGTCACGGGGAGCTGTTTTTT. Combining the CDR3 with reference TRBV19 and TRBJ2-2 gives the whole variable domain DGGITQSPKYLFRKEGQNVTLSCEQNLNHDAMYWYRQDPGQGLRLIYYSQIVNDFQKGDIAEGYSVSREKKESFPLTVTSAQKNPTAFYLCASRAGHGELFFGEGSRLTVL.

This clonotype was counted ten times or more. The CDR3 DNA is TGTGCCAGCAGTTTAGCGGACAGGGTTCGTCAGCCCCAGCATTTT. Translating it yields CASSLADRVRQPQHF. The chain combines TRBV12-3 or TRBV12-4 with TRBJ1-5; 8 positions match TRBD1. This CDR3 is built from 15 residues. V lost 0 bases and J lost 6; bases outside the gene matches: 4.

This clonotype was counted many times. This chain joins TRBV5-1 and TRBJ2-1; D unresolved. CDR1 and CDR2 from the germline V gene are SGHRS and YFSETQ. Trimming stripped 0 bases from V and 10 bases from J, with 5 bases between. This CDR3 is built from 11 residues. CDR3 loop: CASSLATEQFF. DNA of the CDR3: TGCGCCAGCAGCTTGGCAACGGAGCAGTTCTTC.

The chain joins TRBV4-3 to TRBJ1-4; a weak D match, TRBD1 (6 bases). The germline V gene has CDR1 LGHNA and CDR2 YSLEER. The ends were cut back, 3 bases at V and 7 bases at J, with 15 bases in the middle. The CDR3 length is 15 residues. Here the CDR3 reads CASSHGTGAREKLFF. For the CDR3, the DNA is TGCGCCAGCAGCCACGGAACGGGGGCACGTGAAAAACTGTTTTTT.

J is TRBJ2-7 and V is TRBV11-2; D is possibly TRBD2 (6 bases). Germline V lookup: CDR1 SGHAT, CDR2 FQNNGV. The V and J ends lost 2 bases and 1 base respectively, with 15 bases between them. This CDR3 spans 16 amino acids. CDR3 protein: CASSLNADYGSYEQYF. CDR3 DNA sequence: TGTGCCAGCAGCTTAAATGCGGACTACGGGTCCTACGAGCAGTACTTC.